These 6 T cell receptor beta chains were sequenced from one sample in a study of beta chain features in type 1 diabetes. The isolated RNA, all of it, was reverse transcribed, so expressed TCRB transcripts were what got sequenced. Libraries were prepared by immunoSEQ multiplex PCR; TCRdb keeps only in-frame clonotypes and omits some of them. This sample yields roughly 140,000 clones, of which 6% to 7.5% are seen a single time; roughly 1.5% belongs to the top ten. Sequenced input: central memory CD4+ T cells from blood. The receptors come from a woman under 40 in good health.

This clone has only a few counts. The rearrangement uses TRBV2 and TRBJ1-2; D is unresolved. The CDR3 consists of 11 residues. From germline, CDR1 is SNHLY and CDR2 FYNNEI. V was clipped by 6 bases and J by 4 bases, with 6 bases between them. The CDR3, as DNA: TGTGCCAGCAGCCCTATCTATGGCTACACCTTC. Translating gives CASSPIYGYTF.

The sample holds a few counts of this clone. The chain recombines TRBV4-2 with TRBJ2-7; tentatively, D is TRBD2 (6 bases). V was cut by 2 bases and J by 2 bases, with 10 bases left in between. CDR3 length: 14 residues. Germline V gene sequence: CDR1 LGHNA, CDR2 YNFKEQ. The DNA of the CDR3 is TGTGCCAGCAGCCAAACCGGGGGAACCTACGAGCAGTACTTC. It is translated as CASSQTGGTYEQYF.

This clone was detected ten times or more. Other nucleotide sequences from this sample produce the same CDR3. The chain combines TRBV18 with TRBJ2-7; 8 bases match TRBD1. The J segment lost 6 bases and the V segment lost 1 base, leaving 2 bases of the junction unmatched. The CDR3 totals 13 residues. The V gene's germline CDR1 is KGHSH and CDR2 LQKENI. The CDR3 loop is CASSPRTGREQYF. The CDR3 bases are TGTGCCAGCTCACCACGGACAGGGCGCGAGCAGTACTTC.

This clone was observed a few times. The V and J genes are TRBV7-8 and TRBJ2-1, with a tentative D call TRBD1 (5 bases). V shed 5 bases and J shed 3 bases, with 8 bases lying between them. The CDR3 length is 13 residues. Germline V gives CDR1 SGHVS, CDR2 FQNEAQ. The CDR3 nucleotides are TGTGCCAGCAGCCCCGACAGCTACAATGAGCAGTTCTTC. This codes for CASSPDSYNEQFF.

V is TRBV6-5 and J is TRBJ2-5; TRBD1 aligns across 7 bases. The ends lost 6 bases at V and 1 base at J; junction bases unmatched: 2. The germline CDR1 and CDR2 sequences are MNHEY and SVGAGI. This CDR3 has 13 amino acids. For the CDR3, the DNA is TGTGCCAGCAGGGGGACAGTCCAAGAGACCCAGTACTTC. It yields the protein CASRGTVQETQYF.

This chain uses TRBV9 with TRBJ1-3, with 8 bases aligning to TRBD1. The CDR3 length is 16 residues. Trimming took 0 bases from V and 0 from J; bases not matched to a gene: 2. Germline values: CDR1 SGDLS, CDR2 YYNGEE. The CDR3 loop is CASSVAGGGSGNTIYF. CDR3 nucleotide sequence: TGTGCCAGCAGCGTAGCAGGGGGCGGCTCTGGAAACACCATATATTTT.